Each of the 22 T cell receptor beta chains below was sequenced from the same sample in a study of cytomegalovirus exposure and HLA in healthy donors. Generated by immunoSEQ multiplex PCR, the TCRdb table keeps only in-frame clones and is missing some. The sample has under 150,000 clones; roughly 86% are singletons. Material for sequencing was PBMCs. These receptors all stem from a woman in her twenties or thirties in good health and CMV-seronegative.

The genes are TRBV5-4 and TRBJ2-7, with no clear D. The germline V gene encodes CDR1 SGHNT and CDR2 YYREEE (reference sequence). Deletions cut 4 bases from V and 1 base from J, with 3 bases between. There are 11 residues in the CDR3. CDR3 coding DNA: TGTGCCAGCAGCCCTTCCTACGAGCAGTACTTC. It specifies CASSPSYEQYF. The full variable domain, rest sourced from reference TRBV5-4 and TRBJ2-7, is ETGVTQSPTHLIKTRGQQVTLRCSSQSGHNTVSWYQQALGQGPQFIFQYYREEENGRGNFPPRFSGLQFPNYSSELNVNALELDDSALYLCASSPSYEQYFGPGTRLTVT.

CDR3 in amino acids: CAISDPGNYNEQFF. DNA for the CDR3: TGTGCCATCAGTGACCCGGGAAACTACAATGAGCAGTTCTTC. The rearrangement uses TRBV10-3 and TRBJ2-1; D possibly corresponds to TRBD2 (5 bases). CDR3 length: 14 residues. Germline-derived CDR1 and CDR2 are ENHRY and SYGVKD. Trimming left V 3 bases short and J 3 bases short, with 9 bases between.

The CDR3 bases are TGTGCCAGTAGTATATCCACCACAGTCAATGAGCAGTTCTTC. Translating gives CASSISTTVNEQFF. V is TRBV19 and J is TRBJ2-1; D is unresolved. This CDR3 spans 14 amino acids. The germline gives CDR1 LNHDA, CDR2 SQIVND (reference sequence). V lost 2 bases to trimming and J lost 6 bases, with 11 bases between them.

The chain links TRBV28 to TRBJ2-1; a possible D gene is TRBD1 (6 bases). Germline CDR1 and CDR2: MDHEN and SYDVKM. This CDR3 comprises 14 residues. The V end lost 5 bases, the J end lost 2 bases, and 10 bases lay between the germline ends. This chain's CDR3 is CASSPGTTYNEQFF. CDR3 bases: TGTGCCAGCAGTCCCGGGACAACCTACAATGAGCAGTTCTTC. Together with reference TRBV28 and TRBJ2-1, the CDR3 gives the full variable domain: DVKVTQSSRYLVKRTGEKVFLECVQDMDHENMFWYRQDPGLGLRLIYFSYDVKMKEKGDIPEGYSVSREKKERFSLILESASTNQTSMYLCASSPGTTYNEQFFGPGTRLTVL.

The DNA for the CDR3 is TGCGCCAGCAGCTTACGCCTTTTGGGGCAGAACACCGGGGAGCTGTTTTTT. Translating it yields CASSLRLLGQNTGELFF. The chain uses TRBV5-1 and TRBJ2-2; possible D gene TRBD1, 5 bases. CDR1 SGHRS and CDR2 YFSETQ come from the germline V gene. With 2 bases removed from V and 1 base from J, the gap between germline ends came to 15 bases. This CDR3 is built from 17 residues.

J is TRBJ2-1 and V is TRBV5-1; no clear D. Germline CDR1 and CDR2: SGHRS and YFSETQ. V was trimmed by 0 bases and J by 8 bases, leaving 3 bases between them. The CDR3 is made up of 11 amino acids. The CDR3 reads CASSLEHEQFF. The CDR3 nucleotides read TGCGCCAGCAGCTTGGAGCATGAGCAGTTCTTC.

The CDR3 region has the DNA TGTGCCATCAGTGAGTCTGGACAGGGTGACTACGAGCAGTACTTC. It translates to CAISESGQGDYEQYF. The chain employs TRBV10-3 and TRBJ2-7; 8 positions match TRBD1. The CDR3 has 15 amino acids. The J segment lost 3 bases and the V segment lost 0 bases, leaving 4 bases of the junction unmatched. CDR1 is ENHRY and CDR2 is SYGVKD in the germline V gene.

The gene calls are TRBV6-6 and TRBJ1-1; 8 bases match TRBD1. This CDR3 is 13 amino acids long. Germline values: CDR1 MNHNY, CDR2 SVGAGI (reference sequence). V lost 0 bases, J lost 7 bases, and 1 base stayed unmatched. The CDR3 sequence: CASSYSDRVEAFF. The CDR3 DNA follows: TGTGCCAGCAGTTACTCGGACAGGGTTGAAGCTTTCTTT.

The chain has TRBV19 and TRBJ1-2; 8 nucleotides align to TRBD1. Germline V lookup: CDR1 LNHDA, CDR2 SQIVND (reference sequence). The CDR3 is 14 amino acids. V trimming: 8 bases; J trimming: 5 bases; junction bases outside the gene matches: 10. The CDR3: CASSRQGSSYGYTF. The DNA for the CDR3 is TGTGCCAGTTCAAGACAGGGGAGTTCGTATGGCTACACCTTC.

This sequence joins TRBV7-5 and TRBJ1-2; the table's TRBD1 call for D was not verified on the DNA. TRBV7-5 is reported as a pseudogene. This CDR3 has 14 residues. CDR3 in DNA: TGTGCCGTCTCCACGACAGCCTCCCCCTATGGCTACACCTTC. Amino acids: CAVSTTASPYGYTF.

The chain links TRBV25-1 to TRBJ2-7; D is undetermined. The ends were cut back, 2 bases at V and 8 bases at J, with 7 bases in the middle. CDR3 length: 11 residues. Germline V gives CDR1 MGHDK, CDR2 SYGVNS. This CDR3 is CASSENSQQYF. The CDR3 region has the DNA TGTGCCAGCAGTGAAAACTCGCAGCAGTACTTC.

Concerning this clone: A read error may be the cause here, since a much bigger clone is one base away. This rearrangement joins TRBV7-8 to TRBJ1-2, with 7 bases matching TRBD1. CDR1 is SGHVS and CDR2 is FQNEAQ in the germline V gene. This CDR3 is 13 amino acids long. The V segment lost 5 bases and the J segment 4 bases; nucleotides outside the gene matches: 4. CDR3 nucleotides: TGTGCCAGCAGCACCCGACAGGGCTATGGCTACACCTTC. Translated: CASSTRQGYGYTF.

The chain combines TRBV5-1 with TRBJ2-5; a weak D match, TRBD2 (6 bases). Germline V lookup: CDR1 SGHRS, CDR2 YFSETQ. The germline V and J ends were trimmed by 3 bases and 0 bases, with 9 bases remaining between them. CDR3 length: 14 amino acids. The CDR3 region is CASSYGLNQETQYF. The CDR3 bases are TGCGCCAGCAGCTATGGACTAAACCAAGAGACCCAGTACTTC.

The DNA for the CDR3 is TGTGCCAGCAGTTTTAAGAGTCGCGGCTACACCTTC. Amino acid sequence: CASSFKSRGYTF. The V and J genes are TRBV28 and TRBJ1-2; D ambiguous. This CDR3 spans 12 amino acids. Per the germline V gene, CDR1 is MDHEN and CDR2 is SYDVKM. The ends were cut back, 3 bases at V and 8 bases at J, with 10 bases in the middle.

The genes are TRBV6-1 and TRBJ2-7, with D possibly being TRBD2 (6 bases). Germline assignment: CDR1 MNHNS and CDR2 SASEGT. V lost 5 bases to trimming and J lost 5 bases, with 13 bases between them. The CDR3 contains 13 residues. DNA for the CDR3: TGTGCCAGCAGTATTGCGGGGATAGACGAGCAGTACTTC. Translating gives CASSIAGIDEQYF.

This clone was detected once. The chain couples TRBV2 to TRBJ1-5; 9 nucleotides line up with TRBD1. Per germline, CDR1 SNHLY and CDR2 FYNNEI. The CDR3 is 14 amino acids. After removal of 6 bases from V and 6 bases from J, the junction contained 6 bases not matched to a gene. In DNA, the CDR3 is TGTGCCAGCAGCCGGACAGGGGACAGTCAGCCCCAGCATTTT. Protein sequence: CASSRTGDSQPQHF.

The V gene is TRBV2, the J gene TRBJ2-3, with a tentative D call TRBD1 (5 bases). The CDR3 totals 15 residues. Germline assignment: CDR1 SNHLY and CDR2 FYNNEI. V dropped 5 bases and J dropped 5 bases, with 17 bases sitting between them. CDR3 amino acids: CASSKSRANRDTQYF. The CDR3 region has the DNA TGTGCCAGCAGTAAGTCCAGGGCAAATCGAGATACGCAGTATTTT.

The table lists this clone with a count of one. The chain couples TRBV2 to TRBJ2-3; 7 positions agree with TRBD2. Unmatched junction bases numbered 3, after V lost 6 bases and J lost 6 bases. Germline CDR1 reads SNHLY; CDR2 reads FYNNEI. This CDR3 comprises 12 residues. The CDR3 sequence: CASRGGGDTQYF. The CDR3 coding sequence is TGTGCCAGCAGGGGGGGAGGGGATACGCAGTATTTT.

The gene calls are TRBV19 and TRBJ2-5; 9 positions match TRBD2. Germline CDR1 reads LNHDA; CDR2 reads SQIVND (reference sequence). The CDR3 has 17 amino acids. J was trimmed by 7 bases and V by 5 bases; bases with no gene match: 17. This chain's CDR3 is CASSLRIGRGGYGTQYF. The CDR3 DNA is TGTGCCAGTAGTCTACGCATAGGGCGGGGGGGCTATGGGACCCAGTACTTC.

The J gene is TRBJ2-1, the V gene TRBV6-5, with D tentatively TRBD2 (6 bases). V lost 8 bases and J 4 bases, leaving 12 bases between the germline ends. The CDR3 is 13 amino acids. Germline CDR1 and CDR2: MNHEY and SVGAGI. The CDR3 bases are TGTGCCAGCCTTGGGGGAGGATACAATGAGCAGTTCTTC. Encoded protein: CASLGGGYNEQFF.

This clone was seen just once. The genes are TRBV11-2 and TRBJ2-5; 12 bases match TRBD2. There are 17 residues in the CDR3. The V segment lost 6 bases and the J segment 5 bases; nucleotides outside the gene matches: 13. Germline V gene sequence: CDR1 SGHAT, CDR2 FQNNGV. The CDR3 DNA reads as TGTGCCAGCAGACGAGGGGGACTAGCGGGCTTTGGGGAGACCCAGTACTTC. It encodes CASRRGGLAGFGETQYF.

The chain uses TRBV5-1 and TRBJ1-6, with 12 nucleotides matching TRBD1. The ends lost 4 bases at V and 9 bases at J; junction bases unmatched: 2. The CDR3 contains 14 residues. Germline V gene data show CDR1 as SGHRS and CDR2 as YFSETQ. The CDR3 is CASSRDRGLSPLHF. The CDR3 bases are TGCGCCAGCAGCCGGGACAGGGGGCTTTCACCCCTCCACTTT.